The text below deals with one T cell receptor (beta chain). Its antigen remains unidentified. This sample is part of a study of CD8 T cells in ankylosing spondylitis. General study results and limits: One TCR beta motif, made up of fewer than 10 highly homologous variants, appeared characteristic of ankylosing spondylitis blood. Disease-linked clones had a CD8+ phenotype and relatively low frequency in peripheral blood. Reportedly, significant enrichment of disease-linked clones occurred in matched ankylosing spondylitis synovial fluid.

Quantitative 5'-RACE with molecular barcodes generated TCR beta libraries. MiXCR, run by TCRdb on the 5' RACE reads, gives a single entry per CDR3 protein. The sample lists 100,000 to 150,000 distinct CDR3 sequences, approximately 14% occurring once. The CDR3 loop spans 13 amino acids. Trimming cost V 4 bases and J 6 bases, with 11 bases left between them. The germline V gene has CDR1 SGHRS and CDR2 YFSETQ. Sequenced sample: blood, either unsorted or a sorted T cell fraction (not recorded which). The TCR was taken from a female donor with ankylosing spondylitis or in good health (not recorded which). V and J are TRBV5-1 and TRBJ2-1, with D perhaps TRBD1 or TRBD2 (5 bases each). CDR3 in amino acids: CASSHGASNEQFF. The DNA of the CDR3 is TGCGCCAGCAGCCACGGGGCCTCCAATGAGCAGTTCTTC.